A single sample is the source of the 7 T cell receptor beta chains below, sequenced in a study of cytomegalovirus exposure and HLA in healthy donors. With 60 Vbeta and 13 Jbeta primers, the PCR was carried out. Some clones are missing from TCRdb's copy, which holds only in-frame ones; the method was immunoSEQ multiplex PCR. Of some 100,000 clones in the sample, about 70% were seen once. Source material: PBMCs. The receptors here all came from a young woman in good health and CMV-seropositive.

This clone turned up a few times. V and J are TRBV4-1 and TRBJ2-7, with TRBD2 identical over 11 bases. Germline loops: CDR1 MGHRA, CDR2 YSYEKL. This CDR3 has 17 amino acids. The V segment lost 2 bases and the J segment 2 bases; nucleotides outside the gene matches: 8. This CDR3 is CASSQLHNSGRAYEQYF. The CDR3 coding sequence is TGCGCCAGCAGCCAACTCCATAATAGCGGGAGGGCCTACGAGCAGTACTTC.

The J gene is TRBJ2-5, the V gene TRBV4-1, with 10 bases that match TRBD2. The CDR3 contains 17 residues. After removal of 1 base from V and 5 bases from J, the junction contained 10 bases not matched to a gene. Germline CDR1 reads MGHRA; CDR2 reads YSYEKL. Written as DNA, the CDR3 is TGCGCCAGCAGCCAAGCCCCAGCGGGAGGGTTAAGTGAGACCCAGTACTTC. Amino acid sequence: CASSQAPAGGLSETQYF.

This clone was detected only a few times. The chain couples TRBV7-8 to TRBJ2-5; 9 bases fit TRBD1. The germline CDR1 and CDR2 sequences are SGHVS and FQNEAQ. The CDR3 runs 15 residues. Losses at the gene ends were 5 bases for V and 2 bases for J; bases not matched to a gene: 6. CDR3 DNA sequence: TGTGCCAGCAGCCAGACAGGGGGGGGACAAGAGACCCAGTACTTC. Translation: CASSQTGGGQETQYF.

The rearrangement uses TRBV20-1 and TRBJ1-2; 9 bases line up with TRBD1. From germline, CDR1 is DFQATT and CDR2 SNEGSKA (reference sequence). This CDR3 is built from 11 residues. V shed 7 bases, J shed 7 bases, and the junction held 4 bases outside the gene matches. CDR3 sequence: CSGTGASGYTF. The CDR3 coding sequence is TGCAGTGGGACAGGGGCTAGTGGCTACACCTTC.

The CDR3 loop reads CASSPDRVLETQYF. The CDR3 nucleotides read TGTGCCAGCAGCCCAGACAGGGTTCTAGAGACCCAGTACTTC. V usage is TRBV6-5 and J usage is TRBJ2-5, with 7 bases identical to TRBD1. J was trimmed by 4 bases and V by 6 bases; bases with no gene match: 8. Germline V gene data show CDR1 as MNHEY and CDR2 as SVGAGI. This CDR3 is built from 14 residues.

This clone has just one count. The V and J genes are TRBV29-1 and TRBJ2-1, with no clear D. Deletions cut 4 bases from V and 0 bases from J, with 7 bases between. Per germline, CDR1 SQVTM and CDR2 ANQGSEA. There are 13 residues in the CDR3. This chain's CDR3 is CSVAYSSYNEQFF. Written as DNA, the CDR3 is TGCAGCGTTGCTTATAGCTCCTACAATGAGCAGTTCTTC.

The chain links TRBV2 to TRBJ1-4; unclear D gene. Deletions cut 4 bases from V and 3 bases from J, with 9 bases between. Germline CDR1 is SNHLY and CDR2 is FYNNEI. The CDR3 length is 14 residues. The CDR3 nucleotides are TGTGCCAGCAGTGCTACGGTCTCTAATGAAAAACTGTTTTTT. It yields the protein CASSATVSNEKLFF.